This T cell receptor (beta chain) was obtained from a study of T cells in localized non-small cell lung cancer. Overall study findings and caveats: Adjacent uninvolved lung tissue had the highest T cell clonality, exceeding tumor.

Details on this clone: What it binds is unknown.

The table came from immunoSEQ multiplex PCR; TCRdb's copy has only in-frame clones and leaves some out. The data show under 40,000 clones, roughly four fifths seen once. This CDR3 contains 14 residues. V was cut by 4 bases and J by 5 bases, with 10 bases left in between. Germline V gene lookup returns CDR1 SGHKS and CDR2 YYEKEE (reference sequence). This receptor was identified in a male donor at least 60 years old with stage III squamous cell lung carcinoma. Source: peripheral blood, taken before any cancer treatment. This chain links TRBV5-5 with TRBJ1-6; tentatively, D is TRBD1 (5 bases). CDR3 sequence: CASSPRGDNSPLHF. The CDR3 bases are TGTGCCAGCAGCCCCCGGGGGGATAATTCACCCCTCCACTTT.